Listed below are T cell receptor beta chains from one sample, sequenced in a study of T-cell reconstitution after alpha-beta-depleted transplantation in children. In TCRdb, the PCR reads were re-called with MiXCR into one record per CDR3 protein. Among about 580,000 distinct CDR3 sequences listed, 20% to 25% were seen once. The sample here was PBMCs, mostly from graft donor cells, taken 360 days after TCRalphabeta/CD19-depleted stem cell transplant. Source of these receptors: a boy under two years old who had a stem cell transplant for acute myeloid leukemia, so the T cells may come from the graft donor. Each CDR3 is given with its conserved first and last residue. Each record gives: D gene, clone size, V gene, J gene, CDR3 DNA, CDR3 protein. The D gene is left open where the match is weak. Size is stated for part of the rows, as once, few or many counts, or as a class when the clone is expanded.

d_gene: TRBD1; abundance: -; v_gene: TRBV6-1; j_gene: TRBJ2-1; CDR3nt: TGTGCCAGTCGACAGGGGGTCTACAATGAGCAGTTCTTC; CDR3aa: CASRQGVYNEQFF
d_gene: TRBD2; abundance: -; v_gene: TRBV27; j_gene: TRBJ2-7; CDR3nt: TGTGCCAGCAGTTATAGCGGGGCCCGTTACGAGCAGTACTTC; CDR3aa: CASSYSGARYEQYF
d_gene: -; abundance: -; v_gene: TRBV4-2; j_gene: TRBJ2-1; CDR3nt: TGTGCCAGCAGCCAAGATCCCATATACCGGGACCTGGGTAGTCGGGAGCAGTTCTTC; CDR3aa: CASSQDPIYRDLGSREQFF
d_gene: -; abundance: many; v_gene: TRBV11-2; j_gene: TRBJ1-1; CDR3nt: TGTGCCAGCAGCTTAGGGGGATTGGGAACTGAAGCTTTCTTT; CDR3aa: CASSLGGLGTEAFF
d_gene: TRBD1; abundance: -; v_gene: TRBV20-1; j_gene: TRBJ1-1; CDR3nt: TGCAGTGCTAGATGGACAGGGTTTAACACTGAAGCTTTCTTT; CDR3aa: CSARWTGFNTEAFF
d_gene: -; abundance: many; v_gene: TRBV5-1; j_gene: TRBJ2-3; CDR3nt: TGCGCCAGCAGCTTGGTAGGGTCCGGGACACGGAGGGCAGATACGCAGTATTTT; CDR3aa: CASSLVGSGTRRADTQYF
d_gene: -; abundance: -; v_gene: TRBV7-2; j_gene: TRBJ2-1; CDR3nt: TGTGCCAGCAGCCCGTCGGGTAGAGGCCCCAATGAGCAGTTCTTC; CDR3aa: CASSPSGRGPNEQFF
d_gene: TRBD2; abundance: -; v_gene: TRBV5-6; j_gene: TRBJ2-1; CDR3nt: TGTGCCAGCAGCTTGATGGCGGGGGGGCGCAATGAGCAGTTCTTC; CDR3aa: CASSLMAGGRNEQFF
d_gene: -; abundance: -; v_gene: TRBV11-3; j_gene: TRBJ2-2; CDR3nt: TGTGCCAGCAGCGCGACAGAGGTCGGGACCGGGGAGCTGTTTTTT; CDR3aa: CASSATEVGTGELFF
d_gene: -; abundance: many; v_gene: TRBV12-3/TRBV12-4; j_gene: TRBJ2-2; CDR3nt: TGTGCCAGCAGTTTAAGCCCAACGGGGGAGCTGTTTTTT; CDR3aa: CASSLSPTGELFF
d_gene: -; abundance: few; v_gene: TRBV20-1; j_gene: TRBJ1-3; CDR3nt: TGCAGTGCTAGAAAGAGGAGGAGGTCTGGAAACACCATATATTTT; CDR3aa: CSARKRRRSGNTIYF
d_gene: -; abundance: many; v_gene: TRBV5-6; j_gene: TRBJ2-1; CDR3nt: TGTGCCAGCAGCTTAATCAGTTACCCTAACAATGAGCAGTTCTTC; CDR3aa: CASSLISYPNNEQFF
d_gene: -; abundance: many; v_gene: TRBV12-3/TRBV12-4; j_gene: TRBJ2-3; CDR3nt: TGTGCCAGCAGTTGGGAGAAGGGAGATACGCAGTATTTT; CDR3aa: CASSWEKGDTQYF
d_gene: TRBD2; abundance: -; v_gene: TRBV20-1; j_gene: TRBJ2-1; CDR3nt: TGCGGTGGGCTAGCGGGGGGCCAATACAATGAGCAGTTCTTC; CDR3aa: CGGLAGGQYNEQFF
d_gene: TRBD2; abundance: few; v_gene: TRBV20-1; j_gene: TRBJ2-1; CDR3nt: TGCAGAGTTAGCGGGGGGGCGGACAATGAGCAGTTCTTC; CDR3aa: CRVSGGADNEQFF
d_gene: TRBD1; abundance: many; v_gene: TRBV3-1; j_gene: TRBJ2-7; CDR3nt: TGTGCCAGCAGCCCCAGGGGGTTAGCCTACGAGCAGTACTTC; CDR3aa: CASSPRGLAYEQYF
d_gene: -; abundance: -; v_gene: TRBV18; j_gene: TRBJ2-3; CDR3nt: TGTGCCAGCTCACTGCGCGCGGGGCTCGGCATGTATTTT; CDR3aa: CASSLRAGLGMYF
d_gene: -; abundance: -; v_gene: TRBV6-5; j_gene: TRBJ1-6; CDR3nt: TGTGCCAGCAGTTCAGGTCGGGGGGAACAGAATTCACCCCTCCACTTT; CDR3aa: CASSSGRGEQNSPLHF
d_gene: TRBD1; abundance: few; v_gene: TRBV28; j_gene: TRBJ2-3; CDR3nt: TGTGCCAGCAACCGCGCCCCCCGGGACAGGGTCGGAGATACGCAGTATTTT; CDR3aa: CASNRAPRDRVGDTQYF
d_gene: -; abundance: -; v_gene: TRBV7-9; j_gene: TRBJ2-7; CDR3nt: TGTGCCAGCAGCCCTGTACTCACGGGTGAGCAGTACTTC; CDR3aa: CASSPVLTGEQYF
d_gene: TRBD2; abundance: many; v_gene: TRBV12-3/TRBV12-4; j_gene: TRBJ2-7; CDR3nt: TGTGCCAGCAGCTACATAGCGGGGGAGGTGCAGTACTTC; CDR3aa: CASSYIAGEVQYF
d_gene: TRBD1; abundance: -; v_gene: TRBV28; j_gene: TRBJ1-6; CDR3nt: TGTGCCAGCAGTTTACCACAGGGGTATAATTCACCCCTCCACTTT; CDR3aa: CASSLPQGYNSPLHF
d_gene: -; abundance: -; v_gene: TRBV18; j_gene: TRBJ2-1; CDR3nt: TGTGCCAGCTCACCCACGAAGGGGACGGGCAATGAGCAGTTCTTC; CDR3aa: CASSPTKGTGNEQFF
d_gene: -; abundance: many; v_gene: TRBV20-1; j_gene: TRBJ1-2; CDR3nt: TGCGGGGTCCCGGGACATCCTGGCTACACCTTC; CDR3aa: CGVPGHPGYTF
d_gene: TRBD1; abundance: many; v_gene: TRBV20-1; j_gene: TRBJ1-1; CDR3nt: TGCAGTGCTAACAACCCTACAGGGGGATACACTGAAGCTTTCTTT; CDR3aa: CSANNPTGGYTEAFF
d_gene: -; abundance: few; v_gene: TRBV7-9; j_gene: TRBJ1-5; CDR3nt: TGTGCCAGCAGCTTAGATACAGGGTATAGCAATCAGCCCCAGCATTTT; CDR3aa: CASSLDTGYSNQPQHF
d_gene: -; abundance: few; v_gene: TRBV7-9; j_gene: TRBJ1-1; CDR3nt: TGTGCCAGCAGTTACTTCCCGGCGAACACTGAAGCTTTCTTT; CDR3aa: CASSYFPANTEAFF
d_gene: TRBD2; abundance: -; v_gene: TRBV7-2; j_gene: TRBJ2-5; CDR3nt: TGTGCCAGCAGCTTAGGGAGACTAGCTTCAGAGACCCAGTACTTC; CDR3aa: CASSLGRLASETQYF
d_gene: -; abundance: once; v_gene: TRBV5-6; j_gene: TRBJ2-4; CDR3nt: TGTGCCAGCAGCTGGAAGTGGACAGCCGCCAAAAACATTCAGTACTTC; CDR3aa: CASSWKWTAAKNIQYF
d_gene: TRBD1; abundance: -; v_gene: TRBV28; j_gene: TRBJ1-1; CDR3nt: TGTGCCAGCAGCCCGTACCACAGGGGGCAGATGAACACTGAAGCTTTCTTT; CDR3aa: CASSPYHRGQMNTEAFF
d_gene: -; abundance: -; v_gene: TRBV6-1; j_gene: TRBJ2-4; CDR3nt: TGTGCCAGCAGCCCGCAAGGGCAGGTAAACATTCAGTACTTC; CDR3aa: CASSPQGQVNIQYF
d_gene: TRBD2; abundance: few; v_gene: TRBV12-3/TRBV12-4; j_gene: TRBJ2-1; CDR3nt: TGTGCCAGCAGTTTAAGGGGACTAGCGGGGGGGACCTACAATGAGCAGTTCTTC; CDR3aa: CASSLRGLAGGTYNEQFF
d_gene: -; abundance: few; v_gene: TRBV7-2; j_gene: TRBJ1-1; CDR3nt: TGTGCCAGCAGCTTATTACAGGGACCCACTGAAGCTTTCTTT; CDR3aa: CASSLLQGPTEAFF
d_gene: -; abundance: many; v_gene: TRBV4-1; j_gene: TRBJ2-1; CDR3nt: TGCGCCAGCAGCCAAGATGTTTACGGCACGGGCTACAATGAGCAGTTCTTC; CDR3aa: CASSQDVYGTGYNEQFF
d_gene: -; abundance: -; v_gene: TRBV10-3; j_gene: TRBJ2-2; CDR3nt: TGTGCCACGAGAAGAGAACCCGGGGAGCTGTTTTTT; CDR3aa: CATRREPGELFF
d_gene: -; abundance: -; v_gene: TRBV4-2; j_gene: TRBJ2-3; CDR3nt: TGTGCCAGCAGCCTGCATGCGGGGGCCAGCACAGATACGCAGTATTTT; CDR3aa: CASSLHAGASTDTQYF
d_gene: -; abundance: -; v_gene: TRBV7-9; j_gene: TRBJ2-1; CDR3nt: TGTGCCAGCAGCTTAGCAGGGGATCGCAATGAGCAGTTCTTC; CDR3aa: CASSLAGDRNEQFF
d_gene: -; abundance: -; v_gene: TRBV20-1; j_gene: TRBJ2-1; CDR3nt: TGCAGTGGTAGAGGGCAGCGCAATGAGCAGTTCTTC; CDR3aa: CSGRGQRNEQFF
d_gene: -; abundance: few; v_gene: TRBV7-2; j_gene: TRBJ2-3; CDR3nt: TGTGCCAGCAGCTCACCCAGGGATGCGTATACGCAGTATTTT; CDR3aa: CASSSPRDAYTQYF
d_gene: -; abundance: -; v_gene: TRBV20-1; j_gene: TRBJ2-3; CDR3nt: TGCAGTGCCACGACAGGACGCCCCACAGATACGCAGTATTTT; CDR3aa: CSATTGRPTDTQYF
d_gene: -; abundance: -; v_gene: TRBV7-8; j_gene: TRBJ2-7; CDR3nt: TGTGCCAGCAGCTTCTCCAGATATCCTTCATACGAGCAGTACTTC; CDR3aa: CASSFSRYPSYEQYF
d_gene: TRBD1; abundance: few; v_gene: TRBV20-1; j_gene: TRBJ2-5; CDR3nt: TGCAGTGCTAGACCCTCGGGACAGTATCAAGAGACCCAGTACTTC; CDR3aa: CSARPSGQYQETQYF
d_gene: TRBD1; abundance: few; v_gene: TRBV7-2; j_gene: TRBJ2-3; CDR3nt: TGTGCCAGCAGTTTGACAGGGACAGGGGGTGCAGATACGCAGTATTTT; CDR3aa: CASSLTGTGGADTQYF
d_gene: -; abundance: many; v_gene: TRBV12-3/TRBV12-4; j_gene: TRBJ1-2; CDR3nt: TGTGCCAGCAGTTTAGCGGGGGCAGACAGGTTCTATGGCTACACCTTC; CDR3aa: CASSLAGADRFYGYTF
d_gene: -; abundance: many; v_gene: TRBV29-1; j_gene: TRBJ2-1; CDR3nt: TGCAGCGTTGAAGGTGGTGGGACAATTTCCTACAATGAGCAGTTCTTC; CDR3aa: CSVEGGGTISYNEQFF
d_gene: -; abundance: -; v_gene: TRBV20-1; j_gene: TRBJ2-5; CDR3nt: TGCAGTGCTAGAGCCTACAACCGGGACTTTAAAGAGACCCAGTACTTC; CDR3aa: CSARAYNRDFKETQYF
d_gene: TRBD2; abundance: -; v_gene: TRBV5-6; j_gene: TRBJ2-3; CDR3nt: TGTGCCAGCAGCTTACGCGGGGGGGCCATTACAGATACGCAGTATTTT; CDR3aa: CASSLRGGAITDTQYF
d_gene: -; abundance: -; v_gene: TRBV3-1; j_gene: TRBJ1-1; CDR3nt: TGTGCCAGCAACTGGGGGGTGAACACTGAAGCTTTCTTT; CDR3aa: CASNWGVNTEAFF
d_gene: -; abundance: many; v_gene: TRBV20-1; j_gene: TRBJ1-2; CDR3nt: TGCAGTGCTAGCGCCTCGGGGGGACTTGGCTACACCTTC; CDR3aa: CSASASGGLGYTF
d_gene: -; abundance: many; v_gene: TRBV10-3; j_gene: TRBJ1-5; CDR3nt: TGTGCCATCAGTGAGGGAGGCAATCAGCCCCAGCATTTT; CDR3aa: CAISEGGNQPQHF
d_gene: -; abundance: few; v_gene: TRBV20-1; j_gene: TRBJ2-2; CDR3nt: TGCAGTGCCGGGGACTTCACCGGGGAGCTGTTTTTT; CDR3aa: CSAGDFTGELFF
d_gene: -; abundance: -; v_gene: TRBV20-1; j_gene: TRBJ2-7; CDR3nt: TGCAGTGCTCCAAGTCATACGGGGCAGTACGAGCAGTACTTC; CDR3aa: CSAPSHTGQYEQYF
d_gene: -; abundance: -; v_gene: TRBV11-2; j_gene: TRBJ2-2; CDR3nt: TGTGCCAGCAGCGCAGGACCGGGACGACCCTCTGAGGGCGGGGAGCTGTTTTTT; CDR3aa: CASSAGPGRPSEGGELFF
d_gene: -; abundance: few; v_gene: TRBV29-1; j_gene: TRBJ2-6; CDR3nt: TGCAGCGTTGAGATAGGTCCTGCGTTGTCTGGGGCCAACGTCCTGACTTTC; CDR3aa: CSVEIGPALSGANVLTF